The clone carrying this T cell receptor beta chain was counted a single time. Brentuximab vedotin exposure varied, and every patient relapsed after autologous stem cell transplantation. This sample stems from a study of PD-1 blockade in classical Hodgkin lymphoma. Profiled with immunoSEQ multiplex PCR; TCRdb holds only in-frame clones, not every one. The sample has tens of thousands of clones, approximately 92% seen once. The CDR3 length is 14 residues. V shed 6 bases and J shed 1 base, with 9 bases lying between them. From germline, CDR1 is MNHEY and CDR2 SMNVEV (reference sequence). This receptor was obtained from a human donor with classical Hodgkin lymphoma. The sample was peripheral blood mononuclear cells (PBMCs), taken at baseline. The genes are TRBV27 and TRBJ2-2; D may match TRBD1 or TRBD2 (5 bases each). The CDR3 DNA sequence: TGTGCCAGCAGCACGGGGCAGAACACCGGGGAGCTGTTTTTT. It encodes CASSTGQNTGELFF.